Below are 30 T cell receptor beta chains sequenced from a single sample in a study of blood T cell repertoires in COVID-19. The data were produced by immunoSEQ multiplex PCR, yet TCRdb's version contains in-frame clones alone and is incomplete. The sample has about 220,000 clones; 80% to 90% are singletons. The specimen was peripheral blood. These TCRs come from a woman aged 40 to 55 with active or convalescent COVID-19.

This clone was seen just once. CDR3 residues: CASSQRQRGEAFF. CDR3 DNA: TGCGCCAGCAGCCAACGGCAGCGTGGTGAAGCTTTCTTT. This chain uses TRBV4-1 with TRBJ1-1; D is ambiguous. The CDR3 is 13 residues long. Trimming stripped 2 bases from V and 7 bases from J, with 11 bases between. Germline CDR1 MGHRA, CDR2 YSYEKL.

The chain carries TRBV28 and TRBJ1-2; D unresolved. The germline CDR1 and CDR2 sequences are MDHEN and SYDVKM. This CDR3 comprises 13 residues. V lost 3 bases and J lost 3, with 8 bases in between. This CDR3 reads CASSLAFHYGYTF. The CDR3 nucleotides are TGTGCCAGCAGTTTGGCCTTTCACTATGGCTACACCTTC.

The rearrangement links TRBV12-5 to TRBJ1-1; D gene uncertain. Trimming removed 5 bases at V and 10 bases at J, with 20 bases between. This CDR3 region has 14 residues. The germline V gene has CDR1 LGHNT and CDR2 FRNRAP. CDR3 loop: CASGQLEPGFAAFF. The DNA of the CDR3 is TGTGCTAGTGGTCAGCTCGAACCGGGATTTGCAGCTTTCTTT.

The rearrangement joins TRBV5-1 to TRBJ2-3; 11 bases are a match to TRBD2. Unmatched junction bases numbered 9, after V lost 3 bases and J lost 3 bases. Germline V lookup: CDR1 SGHRS, CDR2 YFSETQ. The CDR3 runs 17 residues. CDR3 coding DNA: TGCGCCAGCAGCTCTACGGGACTAGCGGTCCTTACAGATACGCAGTATTTT. It yields the protein CASSSTGLAVLTDTQYF. Drawing the rest from reference TRBV5-1 and TRBJ2-3, the complete variable domain is KAGVTQTPRYLIKTRGQQVTLSCSPISGHRSVSWYQQTPGQGLQFLFEYFSETQRNKGNFPGRFSGRQFSNSRSEMNVSTLELGDSALYLCASSSTGLAVLTDTQYFGPGTRLTVL.

The chain links TRBV18 to TRBJ1-2; no definite D call. Germline values: CDR1 KGHSH, CDR2 LQKENI. There are 15 residues in the CDR3. Trimming removed 3 bases from V and 0 bases from J, with 11 bases in between. The CDR3 DNA sequence: TGTGCCAGCTCACCCCCTCGGGGTTCTAACTATGGCTACACCTTC. It is translated as CASSPPRGSNYGYTF.

J is TRBJ1-2 and V is TRBV9; TRBD1 matches at 9 bases. Germline V gene lookup returns CDR1 SGDLS and CDR2 YYNGEE. This CDR3 comprises 15 residues. The junction had 10 bases not matched to a gene; V was cut back by 4 bases and J by 6 bases. The CDR3 DNA sequence: TGTGCCAGCAGCATCCGGACAGGGGAAGAGCATGGCTACACCTTC. This encodes CASSIRTGEEHGYTF.

The rearrangement joins TRBV5-4 to TRBJ2-7; TRBD1 might be the D (5 bases). The CDR3 is made up of 13 amino acids. Germline V lookup: CDR1 SGHNT, CDR2 YYREEE (reference sequence). Trimming removed 1 base at V and 5 bases at J, with 10 bases between. This CDR3 is CASSLNLGDEQYF. In DNA form, the CDR3 reads TGTGCCAGCAGCTTGAACTTAGGGGACGAGCAGTACTTC. Complete variable domain (other parts from reference TRBV5-4 and TRBJ2-7): ETGVTQSPTHLIKTRGQQVTLRCSSQSGHNTVSWYQQALGQGPQFIFQYYREEENGRGNFPPRFSGLQFPNYSSELNVNALELDDSALYLCASSLNLGDEQYFGPGTRLTVT.

This clone was counted at least ten times. CDR3 in amino acids: CAGRHVSTDTQYF. DNA of the CDR3: TGTGCCGGCCGACACGTTAGCACAGATACGCAGTATTTT. This chain links TRBV2 with TRBJ2-3, with unresolved D. Trimming cost V 11 bases and J 0 bases, with 12 bases left between them. Looked up from germline, CDR1 is SNHLY and CDR2 is FYNNEI. This CDR3 comprises 13 residues.

Only one count was recorded for this clone. The chain combines TRBV15 with TRBJ1-1; TRBD1 might be the D (5 bases). The germline V and J ends were trimmed by 0 bases and 6 bases, with 14 bases remaining between them. Germline V CDR1 and CDR2: LNHNV, YYDKDF (reference sequence). The CDR3 length is 15 residues. CDR3 amino acids: CATSRDRWAGAEAFF. CDR3 coding DNA: TGTGCCACCAGCAGAGATCGTTGGGCGGGGGCTGAAGCTTTCTTT.

The genes are TRBV7-3 and TRBJ2-2, with TRBD2 matching over 11 bases. The V gene end was trimmed by 5 bases and the J gene end by 7 bases; junction bases not matched to a gene: 6. This CDR3 comprises 15 residues. CDR1 SGHTA and CDR2 FQGTGA come from the germline V gene. In DNA, the CDR3 is TGTGCCAGCAGCCGTACTAGCGGGAGTGGCGGGGAGCTGTTTTTT. Protein product: CASSRTSGSGGELFF.

The rearrangement links TRBV27 to TRBJ1-2; no reliable D call. From germline, CDR1 is MNHEY and CDR2 SMNVEV (reference sequence). The V end lost 0 bases, the J end lost 4 bases, and 12 bases lay between the germline ends. This CDR3 region has 15 residues. The CDR3, as DNA: TGTGCCAGCAGTTTATCGATACGCACGGTCTATGGCTACACCTTC. Amino acid sequence: CASSLSIRTVYGYTF.

The chain links TRBV28 to TRBJ1-5; TRBD1 aligns across 7 bases. Unmatched junction bases numbered 8, after V lost 5 bases and J lost 7 bases. CDR1 and CDR2 from the germline V gene are MDHEN and SYDVKM. The CDR3 covers 14 residues. CDR3 DNA: TGTGCCAGCAGTACAGGGGTGACGGGGCAGCCCCAGCATTTT. Amino acid sequence: CASSTGVTGQPQHF.

There are a few counts of this clone. J is TRBJ2-1 and V is TRBV5-1, with D tentatively TRBD2 (5 bases). V was cut by 0 bases and J by 7 bases, with 8 bases left in between. The V gene's germline CDR1 is SGHRS and CDR2 YFSETQ. The CDR3 consists of 13 residues. The CDR3 bases are TGCGCCAGCAGCTTGGGGACTCATAATGAGCAGTTCTTC. It translates to CASSLGTHNEQFF.

The chain couples TRBV5-6 to TRBJ1-1, with 7 nucleotides matching TRBD1. The CDR3 totals 13 residues. Per the germline V gene, CDR1 is SGHDT and CDR2 is YYEEEE. V lost 1 base to trimming and J lost 6 bases; unmatched junction nucleotides: 3. In DNA form, the CDR3 reads TGTGCCAGCAGCTTGTACAGGGGACCTGAAGCTTTCTTT. It codes for CASSLYRGPEAFF. Combining the CDR3 with reference TRBV5-6 and TRBJ1-1 gives the whole variable domain DAGVTQSPTHLIKTRGQQVTLRCSPKSGHDTVSWYQQALGQGPQFIFQYYEEEERQRGNFPDRFSGHQFPNYSSELNVNALLLGDSALYLCASSLYRGPEAFFGQGTRLTVV.

The V and J genes are TRBV19 and TRBJ1-6; 7 nucleotides line up with TRBD1. The CDR3 sequence is 16 residues long. Germline lookup yields CDR1 LNHDA and CDR2 SQIVND (reference sequence). The V gene end was trimmed by 2 bases and the J gene end by 4 bases; junction bases not matched to a gene: 5. This CDR3 is CASSISGGAYNSPLHF. CDR3 bases: TGTGCCAGTAGTATATCAGGGGGAGCATATAATTCACCCCTCCACTTT.

This clone was observed a single time. V usage is TRBV18 and J usage is TRBJ2-1, with D perhaps matching TRBD1 (6 bases). Trimming took off 0 bases at V and 6 bases at J, with 15 bases between the two ends. The CDR3 has 16 residues. In germline, CDR1 is KGHSH, CDR2 LQKENI. The CDR3 region is CASSPPGVVGANEQFF. As DNA, the CDR3 is TGTGCCAGCTCACCACCGGGAGTTGTGGGGGCCAATGAGCAGTTCTTC.

This clone has more than one count but fewer than ten. The chain links TRBV7-8 to TRBJ2-2, with D possibly TRBD2 on 6 matching bases. The CDR3 contains 16 residues. In germline, CDR1 is SGHVS, CDR2 FQNEAQ. The V end lost 1 base, the J end lost 1 base, and 10 bases lay between the germline ends. The CDR3 protein is CASSLVVGGNTGELFF. The CDR3 bases are TGTGCCAGCAGCTTAGTCGTGGGAGGGAACACCGGGGAGCTGTTTTTT.

This clone was found many times. J is TRBJ1-5 and V is TRBV30; a possible D gene is TRBD1 (5 bases). The germline V gene encodes CDR1 GTSNPN and CDR2 SVGIG (reference sequence). V shed 1 base and J shed 4 bases, with 14 bases lying between them. CDR3 length: 15 residues. In DNA form, the CDR3 reads TGTGCCTGGAGTGGGGGCTCTGCGGAGAATCAGCCCCAGCATTTT. This codes for CAWSGGSAENQPQHF.

The chain is built from TRBV28 and TRBJ1-5; 11 nucleotides align to TRBD1. Germline V lookup: CDR1 MDHEN, CDR2 SYDVKM. With 10 bases clipped from V and 6 bases from J, the junction kept 8 bases outside the gene matches. The CDR3 length is 14 residues. The CDR3 sequence is CANSRDRGGQPQHF. The CDR3 DNA is TGTGCCAACTCCCGGGACAGGGGGGGTCAGCCCCAGCATTTT.

The rearrangement joins TRBV10-3 to TRBJ1-2; a weak D match, TRBD1 (6 bases). Germline-derived CDR1 and CDR2 are ENHRY and SYGVKD. CDR3 length: 13 residues. Trimming left V 2 bases short and J 2 bases short, with 6 bases between. The CDR3: CAISEGQNYGYTF. The CDR3, as DNA: TGTGCCATCAGTGAGGGACAGAACTATGGCTACACCTTC.

This chain's CDR3 is CASSPFTGYRSPLHF. In DNA form, the CDR3 reads TGTGCCAGCAGCCCGTTTACAGGATATCGGTCACCCCTCCACTTT. This chain joins TRBV2 and TRBJ1-6, with a possible D match to TRBD1 (5 bases). This CDR3 is 15 amino acids long. Trimming removed 6 bases at V and 10 bases at J, with 19 bases between. Germline CDR1 and CDR2: SNHLY and FYNNEI. The variable domain in full, completed from reference TRBV2 and TRBJ1-6, reads EPEVTQTPSHQVTQMGQEVILRCVPISNHLYFYWYRQILGQKVEFLVSFYNNEISEKSEIFDDQFSVERPDGSNFTLKIRSTKLEDSAMYFCASSPFTGYRSPLHFGNGTRLTVT.

The V call is TRBV19, the J call TRBJ1-5; tentatively, D is TRBD1 (5 bases). The V end was cut by 5 bases, the J end by 5 bases, with 10 bases between. Germline V lookup: CDR1 LNHDA, CDR2 SQIVND (reference sequence). The CDR3 covers 13 residues. The DNA for the CDR3 is TGTGCCAGTAGTCCCGACAGAGATCAGCCCCAGCATTTT. As protein: CASSPDRDQPQHF. Looking up the rest from reference TRBV19 and TRBJ1-5 gives the full variable domain: DGGITQSPKYLFRKEGQNVTLSCEQNLNHDAMYWYRQDPGQGLRLIYYSQIVNDFQKGDIAEGYSVSREKKESFPLTVTSAQKNPTAFYLCASSPDRDQPQHFGDGTRLSIL.

The chain joins TRBV5-1 to TRBJ2-7, with D possibly TRBD2 on 5 matching bases. CDR3 length: 13 amino acids. V was clipped by 3 bases and J by 7 bases, with 14 bases between them. CDR1 SGHRS and CDR2 YFSETQ come from the germline V gene. The CDR3 sequence: CASSWARTGEQYF. CDR3 in DNA: TGCGCCAGCAGCTGGGCGAGGACGGGAGAGCAGTACTTC.

The rearrangement joins TRBV6-5 to TRBJ2-7, with TRBD1 identical over 9 bases. Germline V CDR1 and CDR2: MNHEY, SVGAGI. The CDR3 length is 15 residues. J gave up 2 bases and V 6 bases, and 8 bases lay outside the gene matches. The DNA for the CDR3 is TGTGCCAGCAGGGGGACAGGGAGGAAGGCCTACGAGCAGTACTTC. Protein product: CASRGTGRKAYEQYF.

The chain has TRBV6-1 and TRBJ2-5; no definite D call. The V gene's germline CDR1 is MNHNS and CDR2 SASEGT. V shed 3 bases and J shed 0 bases, with 8 bases lying between them. There are 14 residues in the CDR3. CDR3 sequence reads: CASSDAEYQETQYF. The CDR3 DNA is TGTGCCAGCAGTGATGCAGAATACCAAGAGACCCAGTACTTC.

The chain has TRBV5-1 and TRBJ1-1; the match to TRBD1 covers 7 bases. Germline assignment: CDR1 SGHRS and CDR2 YFSETQ. V trimming: 1 base; J trimming: 1 base; junction bases outside the gene matches: 7. CDR3 size: 16 residues. As DNA, the CDR3 is TGCGCCAGCAGCTTGACCCCTGACAGGGCGAACACTGAAGCTTTCTTT. This sequence encodes CASSLTPDRANTEAFF. Based on the CDR3 plus reference TRBV5-1 and TRBJ1-1, the full variable domain is KAGVTQTPRYLIKTRGQQVTLSCSPISGHRSVSWYQQTPGQGLQFLFEYFSETQRNKGNFPGRFSGRQFSNSRSEMNVSTLELGDSALYLCASSLTPDRANTEAFFGQGTRLTVV.

The rearrangement links TRBV19 to TRBJ1-2, with D possibly being TRBD1 (6 bases). There are 15 residues in the CDR3. CDR1 LNHDA and CDR2 SQIVND come from the germline V gene (reference sequence). Trimming shortened V by 3 bases and J by 4 bases, and 15 bases separated the two germline ends. CDR3 DNA: TGTGCCAGTAGTATCTTGCAACAGGGTGGCTATGGCTACACCTTC. Translation: CASSILQQGGYGYTF.

A few counts support this clone. The genes are TRBV7-2 and TRBJ1-1, with 7 bases fitting TRBD1. Trimming cost V 3 bases and J 5 bases; bases outside gene matches: 6. Germline V CDR1 and CDR2: SGHTA, FQGNSA. The CDR3 contains 14 residues. The CDR3, as DNA: TGTGCCAGCAGCTTCAGACAGGGAAAAACTGAAGCTTTCTTT. This codes for CASSFRQGKTEAFF.

The CDR3 region has the DNA TGTGCCTGGAGCGAACGCAGGGGTCCCCAGCATTTT. Encoded protein: CAWSERRGPQHF. This sequence joins TRBV30 and TRBJ1-5, with D perhaps TRBD1 (6 bases). V dropped 3 bases and J dropped 10 bases, with 13 bases sitting between them. Germline V CDR1 and CDR2: GTSNPN, SVGIG (reference sequence). The CDR3 is 12 residues long.

This clone was detected only a few times. The chain couples TRBV10-3 to TRBJ1-6, with TRBD1 matching over 9 bases. This CDR3 contains 13 residues. Germline V gene lookup returns CDR1 ENHRY and CDR2 SYGVKD. V trimming: 7 bases; J trimming: 9 bases; junction bases outside the gene matches: 4. The CDR3 spells CAIKGGQGSPLHF. In nucleotides, the CDR3 is TGTGCCATCAAGGGGGGACAGGGTTCACCCCTCCACTTT.